A single sample gave rise to the 24 T cell receptor beta chains below, sequenced in a study of beta chain features in type 1 diabetes. Study-wide results and caveats: TCRB CDR3s from Type 1 diabetes patients were moderately but significantly shorter in all four CD4+ subsets.

These receptors' targets are unknown. The isolated RNA, all of it, was reverse transcribed, so expressed TCRB transcripts were what got sequenced. Using immunoSEQ multiplex PCR, the repertoire was profiled, and TCRdb retains in-frame clones only, with some absent. The data show approximately 260,000 clones, roughly a quarter seen once. The sequenced sample consisted of naive CD4+ T cells from blood. Receptors originate from a woman in her 30s with type 1 diabetes.

This clone showed up just a few times. J is TRBJ1-4 and V is TRBV6-5; tentative D call: TRBD1 (6 bases). The V gene's germline CDR1 is MNHEY and CDR2 SVGAGI. Trimming removed 0 bases from V and 8 bases from J, with 13 bases in between. This CDR3 contains 15 residues. The CDR3 sequence: CASSYSVGGGEKLFF. The CDR3 nucleotides are TGTGCCAGCAGTTACTCGGTCGGGGGGGGCGAAAAACTGTTTTTT.

In its sample, this clone was seen a few times. The genes are TRBV11-2 and TRBJ2-1; 12 bases fit TRBD2. The germline V gene has CDR1 SGHAT and CDR2 FQNNGV. The CDR3 runs to 14 residues. Germline trimming cut 5 bases from V and 12 bases from J; bases unmatched to any gene: 8. CDR3 amino acids: CASSTRLAGERQFF. CDR3 bases: TGTGCCAGCAGCACCCGACTAGCGGGAGAGCGGCAGTTCTTC.

This clone has a handful of counts. The gene calls are TRBV28 and TRBJ1-2; D call uncertain. The V end was cut by 5 bases, the J end by 4 bases, with 8 bases between. The germline gives CDR1 MDHEN, CDR2 SYDVKM. This CDR3 contains 12 residues. The CDR3 region has the DNA TGTGCCAGCAGTCCCGCGGCCTATGGCTACACCTTC. Amino acid sequence: CASSPAAYGYTF.

The sample holds a few counts of this clone. The chain combines TRBV30 with TRBJ2-7, with D hard to call. Germline V CDR1 and CDR2: GTSNPN, SVGIG (reference sequence). This CDR3 region has 12 residues. V was cut by 0 bases and J by 3 bases, with 6 bases left in between. The DNA of the CDR3 is TGTGCCTGGAGTGTACGACTCTACGAGCAGTACTTC. It encodes CAWSVRLYEQYF.

The chain combines TRBV29-1 with TRBJ1-1; the D is unclear. V shed 4 bases and J shed 1 base, with 10 bases lying between them. The CDR3 loop spans 13 amino acids. From germline, CDR1 is SQVTM and CDR2 ANQGSEA. The CDR3 sequence is CSVGKRGNTEAFF. The CDR3 coding sequence is TGCAGCGTTGGTAAGCGGGGGAACACTGAAGCTTTCTTT.

The rearrangement uses TRBV7-9 and TRBJ2-3; TRBD2 matches at 13 bases. J was trimmed by 5 bases and V by 5 bases; bases with no gene match: 7. Germline V gene lookup returns CDR1 SEHNR and CDR2 FQNEAQ (reference sequence). The CDR3 extends over 16 amino acids. The CDR3 sequence is CASSPRTSGRGDTQYF. The CDR3 coding sequence is TGTGCCAGCAGCCCACGGACTAGCGGGAGAGGAGATACGCAGTATTTT.

This chain connects TRBV5-1 to TRBJ2-4, with TRBD2 as a possible D gene (5 bases). Germline CDR1 and CDR2: SGHRS and YFSETQ. Trimming removed 4 bases from V and 5 bases from J, with 13 bases in between. The CDR3 length is 14 residues. The DNA of the CDR3 is TGCGCCAGCAGCCCCACCGCCGGGGAAAACATTCAGTACTTC. Translation: CASSPTAGENIQYF.

The V and J genes are TRBV15 and TRBJ2-5; 7 bases are a match to TRBD1. Germline V lookup: CDR1 LNHNV, CDR2 YYDKDF (reference sequence). This CDR3 has 14 residues. V shed 3 bases and J 1 base; nucleotides not matched to a gene: 2. The CDR3 is CATSRDRLQETQYF. For the CDR3, the DNA is TGTGCCACCAGCAGGGACAGGCTCCAAGAGACCCAGTACTTC.

The rearrangement joins TRBV6-6 to TRBJ2-2, with D perhaps TRBD2 (6 bases). Deletions cut 6 bases from V and 5 bases from J, with 13 bases between. Germline lookup yields CDR1 MNHNY and CDR2 SVGAGI (reference sequence). This CDR3 comprises 14 residues. CDR3 in DNA: TGTGCCAGCAGAACTACGGGAGTAACCGGGGAGCTGTTTTTT. This encodes CASRTTGVTGELFF.

The chain combines TRBV30 with TRBJ2-7, with a tentative D call TRBD2 (5 bases). The CDR3 covers 12 residues. The V end was cut by 5 bases, the J end by 2 bases, with 10 bases between. Germline assignment: CDR1 GTSNPN and CDR2 SVGIG (reference sequence). CDR3 sequence reads: CAWGRNPYEQYF. The CDR3 DNA sequence: TGTGCCTGGGGGAGAAACCCCTACGAGCAGTACTTC.

In its sample, this clone was seen a few times. The same CDR3 also results from other DNA sequences found in this sample. V and J are TRBV9 and TRBJ2-3, with D uncertain. V lost 0 bases, J lost 4 bases, and 3 bases lay in between. The CDR3 spans 12 residues. Germline V CDR1 and CDR2: SGDLS, YYNGEE. DNA of the CDR3: TGTGCCAGCAGCGTAGCGGCAGATACGCAGTATTTT. Its translation: CASSVAADTQYF.

The chain carries TRBV28 and TRBJ2-7, with 8 nucleotides matching TRBD1. Germline V gene lookup returns CDR1 MDHEN and CDR2 SYDVKM. Trimming cost V 6 bases and J 12 bases; bases outside gene matches: 7. The CDR3 is 11 residues long. CDR3 nucleotide sequence: TGTGCCAGCAGCCTAAGGACAGGGCTGTACTTC. It yields the protein CASSLRTGLYF.

This clone has just a few counts. The genes are TRBV9 and TRBJ1-1; 7 bases fit TRBD1. With V trimmed by 5 bases and J by 0 bases, 7 bases remained unmatched. The CDR3 extends over 15 amino acids. Germline V gives CDR1 SGDLS, CDR2 YYNGEE. The CDR3 sequence: CASSAPGTVNTEAFF. The CDR3 DNA reads as TGTGCCAGCAGTGCACCAGGGACAGTGAACACTGAAGCTTTCTTT.

The count of this clone is one. This chain connects TRBV4-1 to TRBJ2-2; 12 nucleotides match TRBD2. Looked up from germline, CDR1 is MGHRA and CDR2 is YSYEKL. V lost 0 bases to trimming and J lost 7 bases; unmatched junction nucleotides: 9. The CDR3 covers 18 residues. The CDR3 DNA reads TGCGCCAGCAGCCAAGAGGCTAGCGGGAGGGCCTCGGTCGGGGAGCTGTTTTTT. Encoded protein: CASSQEASGRASVGELFF.

This chain connects TRBV19 to TRBJ2-5; D might be TRBD1 (6 bases). The ends were cut back, 9 bases at V and 5 bases at J, with 19 bases in the middle. CDR3 length: 14 residues. Germline V lookup: CDR1 LNHDA, CDR2 SQIVND (reference sequence). The CDR3 region has the DNA TGTGCCAGCGGGCTCAGGGGCGCGAGGGAGACCCAGTACTTC. Protein sequence: CASGLRGARETQYF.

The rearrangement links TRBV18 to TRBJ2-7, with 9 bases matching TRBD1. This CDR3 has 15 amino acids. Germline values: CDR1 KGHSH, CDR2 LQKENI. V was clipped by 3 bases and J by 3 bases; unmatched bases: 6. The CDR3 DNA reads as TGTGCCAGCTCACCTAGGACAGGGGAGGTCTACGAGCAGTACTTC. It encodes CASSPRTGEVYEQYF.

This rearrangement joins TRBV15 to TRBJ2-7, with 10 bases lining up with TRBD1. The CDR3 covers 12 residues. V was pared by 5 bases and J by 5 bases, with 0 bases of the junction left unmatched. Germline-derived CDR1 and CDR2 are LNHNV and YYDKDF (reference sequence). The CDR3 is CATSGQGDEQYF. Written as DNA, the CDR3 is TGTGCCACCAGCGGACAGGGGGACGAGCAGTACTTC.

This chain uses TRBV2 with TRBJ2-3; no definite D call. CDR1 SNHLY and CDR2 FYNNEI come from the germline V gene. V shed 1 base and J shed 5 bases, with 7 bases lying between them. The CDR3 loop spans 13 amino acids. The CDR3 nucleotides are TGTGCCAGCAGTGAAGACAACCGAGATACGCAGTATTTT. This codes for CASSEDNRDTQYF.

The sample holds a few counts of this clone. The rearrangement links TRBV6-5 to TRBJ1-1; D gene uncertain. The CDR3 contains 12 residues. Trimming pared 2 bases from V and 8 bases from J, leaving 9 bases between. Germline CDR1 is MNHEY and CDR2 is SVGAGI. CDR3 residues: CASSYRRGEAFF. The CDR3 DNA sequence: TGTGCCAGCAGTTACCGGCGGGGAGAAGCTTTCTTT.

The chain carries TRBV29-1 and TRBJ2-1; 11 positions match TRBD2. The CDR3 consists of 14 residues. Germline V gene data show CDR1 as SQVTM and CDR2 as ANQGSEA. J was trimmed by 8 bases and V by 4 bases; bases with no gene match: 7. The CDR3 DNA follows: TGCAGCGTTGTCACTAGCGGGAGTAGCGATGAGCAGTTCTTC. Encoded protein: CSVVTSGSSDEQFF.

This clone was seen only a few times. The V and J genes are TRBV30 and TRBJ2-7; 7 bases match TRBD1. CDR3 length: 13 amino acids. Trimming took 4 bases from V and 3 from J; bases not matched to a gene: 6. Germline CDR1 is GTSNPN and CDR2 is SVGIG (reference sequence). The CDR3 DNA sequence: TGTGCCTGGAATATAGGGACAGACTACGAGCAGTACTTC. Amino acid sequence: CAWNIGTDYEQYF.

This clone was detected a few times. The gene calls are TRBV5-4 and TRBJ2-1, with D possibly TRBD2 on 6 matching bases. The germline V and J ends were trimmed by 3 bases and 4 bases, with 14 bases remaining between them. Germline CDR1 reads SGHNT; CDR2 reads YYREEE (reference sequence). CDR3 length: 15 residues. Here the CDR3 DNA reads TGTGCCAGCAGCTGGGACTCAGATTCTTACAATGAGCAGTTCTTC. Protein product: CASSWDSDSYNEQFF.

This clone was counted a few times. Other DNA sequences in this specimen translate into the identical CDR3. V usage is TRBV28 and J usage is TRBJ2-7, with no clear D. The germline V gene encodes CDR1 MDHEN and CDR2 SYDVKM. CDR3 length equals 11 residues. With 4 bases removed from V and 4 bases from J, the gap between germline ends came to 5 bases. The CDR3 DNA sequence: TGTGCCAGCAGTTCCCCATACGAGCAGTACTTC. Its translation: CASSSPYEQYF.

V gene TRBV15 combines with J gene TRBJ2-3; D unclear. Deletions cut 11 bases from V and 2 bases from J, with 11 bases between. CDR1 and CDR2 from the germline V gene are LNHNV and YYDKDF (reference sequence). The CDR3 is 12 amino acids. CDR3 DNA sequence: TGTGCCGCGGCCGAGGCCACAGATACGCAGTATTTT. It encodes CAAAEATDTQYF.